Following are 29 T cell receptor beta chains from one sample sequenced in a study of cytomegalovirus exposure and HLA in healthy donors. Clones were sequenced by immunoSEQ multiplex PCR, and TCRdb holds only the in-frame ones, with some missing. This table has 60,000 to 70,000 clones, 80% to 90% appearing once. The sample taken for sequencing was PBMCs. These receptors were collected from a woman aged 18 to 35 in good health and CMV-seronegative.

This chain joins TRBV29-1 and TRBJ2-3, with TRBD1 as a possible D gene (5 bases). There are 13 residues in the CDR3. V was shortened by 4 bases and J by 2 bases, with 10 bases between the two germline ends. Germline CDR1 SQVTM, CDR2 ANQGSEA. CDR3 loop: CSVGNRNTDTQYF. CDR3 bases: TGCAGCGTTGGAAACAGGAACACAGATACGCAGTATTTT.

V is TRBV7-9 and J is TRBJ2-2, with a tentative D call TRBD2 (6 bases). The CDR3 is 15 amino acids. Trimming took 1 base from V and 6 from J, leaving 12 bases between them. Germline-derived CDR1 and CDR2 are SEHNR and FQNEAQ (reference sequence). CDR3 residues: CASSLGTGSPGELFF. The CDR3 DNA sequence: TGTGCCAGCAGCTTAGGAACCGGGAGCCCCGGGGAGCTGTTTTTT. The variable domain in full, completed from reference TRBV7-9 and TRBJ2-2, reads DTGVSQNPRHKITKRGQNVTFRCDPISEHNRLYWYRQTLGQGPEFLTYFQNEAQLEKSRLLSDRFSAERPKGSFSTLEIQRTEQGDSAMYLCASSLGTGSPGELFFGEGSRLTVL.

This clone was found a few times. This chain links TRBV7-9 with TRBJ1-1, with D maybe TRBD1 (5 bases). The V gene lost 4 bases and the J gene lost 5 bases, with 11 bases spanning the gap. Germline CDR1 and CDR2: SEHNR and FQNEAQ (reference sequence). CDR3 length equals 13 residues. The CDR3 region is CASSSDRRTEAFF. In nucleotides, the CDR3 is TGTGCCAGCAGCTCCGACAGACGGACTGAAGCTTTCTTT. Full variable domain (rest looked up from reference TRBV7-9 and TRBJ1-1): DTGVSQNPRHKITKRGQNVTFRCDPISEHNRLYWYRQTLGQGPEFLTYFQNEAQLEKSRLLSDRFSAERPKGSFSTLEIQRTEQGDSAMYLCASSSDRRTEAFFGQGTRLTVV.

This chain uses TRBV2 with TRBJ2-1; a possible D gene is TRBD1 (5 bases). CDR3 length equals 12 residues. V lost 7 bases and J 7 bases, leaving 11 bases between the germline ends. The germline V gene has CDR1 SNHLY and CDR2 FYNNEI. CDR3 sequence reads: CASTQVANEQFF. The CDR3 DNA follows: TGTGCCAGCACACAGGTCGCAAATGAGCAGTTCTTC.

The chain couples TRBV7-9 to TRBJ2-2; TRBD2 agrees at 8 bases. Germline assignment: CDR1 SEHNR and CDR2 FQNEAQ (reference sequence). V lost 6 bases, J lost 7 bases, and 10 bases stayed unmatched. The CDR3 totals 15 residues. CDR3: CASRDSGTTNGELFF. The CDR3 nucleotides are TGTGCCAGCAGGGATAGCGGGACTACGAACGGGGAGCTGTTTTTT.

CDR3 coding DNA: TGTGCCAGCAGTGAAAAGGTCCTAGCGCGGACCTACAATGAGCAGTTCTTC. Translating gives CASSEKVLARTYNEQFF. The V gene is TRBV2, the J gene TRBJ2-1, with a tentative D call TRBD2 (6 bases). Trimming shortened V by 2 bases and J by 2 bases, and 16 bases separated the two germline ends. CDR1 and CDR2 (germline): SNHLY, FYNNEI. The CDR3 consists of 17 residues.

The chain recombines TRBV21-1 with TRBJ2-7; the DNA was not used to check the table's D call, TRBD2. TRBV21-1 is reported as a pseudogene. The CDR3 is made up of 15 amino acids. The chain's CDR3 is CASSKKREDKNEQYF. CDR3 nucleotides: TGTGCCAGCAGCAAAAAGCGGGAGGATAAAAACGAGCAGTACTTC.

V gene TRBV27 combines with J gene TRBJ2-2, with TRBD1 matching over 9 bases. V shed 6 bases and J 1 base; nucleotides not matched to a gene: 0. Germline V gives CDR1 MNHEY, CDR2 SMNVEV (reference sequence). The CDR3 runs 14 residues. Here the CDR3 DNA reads TGTGCCAGCAGGGGACAGGGGAACACCGGGGAGCTGTTTTTT. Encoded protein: CASRGQGNTGELFF.

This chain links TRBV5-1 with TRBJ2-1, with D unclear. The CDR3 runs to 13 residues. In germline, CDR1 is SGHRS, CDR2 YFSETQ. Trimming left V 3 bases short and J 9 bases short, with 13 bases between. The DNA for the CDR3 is TGCGCCAGCAGCTCCCTGAGTGGTTTTGAGCAGTTCTTC. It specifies CASSSLSGFEQFF. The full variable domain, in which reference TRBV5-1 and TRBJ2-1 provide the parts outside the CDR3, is KAGVTQTPRYLIKTRGQQVTLSCSPISGHRSVSWYQQTPGQGLQFLFEYFSETQRNKGNFPGRFSGRQFSNSRSEMNVSTLELGDSALYLCASSSLSGFEQFFGPGTRLTVL.

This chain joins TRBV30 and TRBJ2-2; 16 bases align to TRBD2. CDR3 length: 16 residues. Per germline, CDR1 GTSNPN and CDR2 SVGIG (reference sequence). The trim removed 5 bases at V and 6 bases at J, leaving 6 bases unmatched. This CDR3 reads CAWEPGTSGRAGELFF. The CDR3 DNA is TGTGCCTGGGAACCCGGGACTAGCGGGAGGGCCGGGGAGCTGTTTTTT.

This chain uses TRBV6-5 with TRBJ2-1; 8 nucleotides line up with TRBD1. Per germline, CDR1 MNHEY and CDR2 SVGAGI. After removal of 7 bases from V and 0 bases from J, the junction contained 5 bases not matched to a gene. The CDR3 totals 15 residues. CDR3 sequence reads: CASTHGQGSYNEQFF. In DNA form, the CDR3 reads TGTGCCAGCACCCATGGACAGGGCTCCTACAATGAGCAGTTCTTC.

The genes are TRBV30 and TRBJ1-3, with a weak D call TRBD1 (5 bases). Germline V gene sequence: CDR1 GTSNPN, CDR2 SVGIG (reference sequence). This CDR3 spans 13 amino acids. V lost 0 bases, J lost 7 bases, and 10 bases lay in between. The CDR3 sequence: CAWSVSGRNTIYF. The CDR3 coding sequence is TGTGCCTGGAGTGTATCAGGGCGGAACACCATATATTTT.

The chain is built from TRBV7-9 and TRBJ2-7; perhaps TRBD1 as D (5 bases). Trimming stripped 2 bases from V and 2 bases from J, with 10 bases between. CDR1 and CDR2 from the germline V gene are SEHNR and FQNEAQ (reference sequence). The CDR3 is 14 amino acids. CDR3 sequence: CASSLRQGPYEQYF. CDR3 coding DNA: TGTGCCAGCAGCTTACGGCAGGGCCCCTACGAGCAGTACTTC. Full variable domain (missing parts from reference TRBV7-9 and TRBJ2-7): DTGVSQNPRHKITKRGQNVTFRCDPISEHNRLYWYRQTLGQGPEFLTYFQNEAQLEKSRLLSDRFSAERPKGSFSTLEIQRTEQGDSAMYLCASSLRQGPYEQYFGPGTRLTVT.

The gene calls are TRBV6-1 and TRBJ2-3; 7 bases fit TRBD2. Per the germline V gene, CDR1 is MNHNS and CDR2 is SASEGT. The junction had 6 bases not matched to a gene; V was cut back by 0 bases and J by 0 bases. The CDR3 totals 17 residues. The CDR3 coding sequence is TGTGCCAGCAGTGAAGCGAGTAGCGGGTTTAGCACAGATACGCAGTATTTT. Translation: CASSEASSGFSTDTQYF.

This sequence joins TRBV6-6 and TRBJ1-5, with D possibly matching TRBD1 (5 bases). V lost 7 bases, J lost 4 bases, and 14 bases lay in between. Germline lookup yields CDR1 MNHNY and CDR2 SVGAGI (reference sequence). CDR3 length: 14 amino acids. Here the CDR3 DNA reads TGTGCCAGCACATTTTGGGGGGGTAATCAGCCCCAGCATTTT. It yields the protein CASTFWGGNQPQHF.

As DNA, the CDR3 is TGTGCCAGCAGCTTATTTATTTTCCAGACTAACTATGGCTACACCTTC. Its protein product is CASSLFIFQTNYGYTF. The V gene is TRBV11-2, the J gene TRBJ1-2; D gene unclear. Between the trimmed V and J ends, which lost 2 bases and 0 bases, there was a span of 13 bases. The V gene's germline CDR1 is SGHAT and CDR2 FQNNGV. The CDR3 has 16 residues.

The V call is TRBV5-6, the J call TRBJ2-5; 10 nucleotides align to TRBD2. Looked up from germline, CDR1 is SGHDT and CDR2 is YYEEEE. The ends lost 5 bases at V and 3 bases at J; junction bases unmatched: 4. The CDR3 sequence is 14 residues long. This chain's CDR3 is CASSFGLAEETQYF. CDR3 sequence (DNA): TGTGCCAGCAGTTTTGGACTAGCGGAAGAGACCCAGTACTTC.

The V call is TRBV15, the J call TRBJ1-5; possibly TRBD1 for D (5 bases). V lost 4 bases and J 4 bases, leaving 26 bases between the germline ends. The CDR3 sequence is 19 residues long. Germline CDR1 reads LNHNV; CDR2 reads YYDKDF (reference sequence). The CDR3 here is CATSNRSRQFPQTNQPQHF. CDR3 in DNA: TGTGCCACCAGCAACCGGAGCAGACAGTTTCCCCAAACAAATCAGCCCCAGCATTTT. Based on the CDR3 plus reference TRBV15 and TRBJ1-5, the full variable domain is DAMVIQNPRYQVTQFGKPVTLSCSQTLNHNVMYWYQQKSSQAPKLLFHYYDKDFNNEADTPDNFQSRRPNTSFCFLDIRSPGLGDTAMYLCATSNRSRQFPQTNQPQHFGDGTRLSIL.

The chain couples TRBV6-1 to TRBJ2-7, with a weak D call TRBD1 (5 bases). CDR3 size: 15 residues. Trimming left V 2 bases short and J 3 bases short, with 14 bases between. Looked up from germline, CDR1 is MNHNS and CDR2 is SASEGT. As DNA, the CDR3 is TGTGCCAGCAGTGAAATGACAGTTACCCGCTACGAGCAGTACTTC. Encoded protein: CASSEMTVTRYEQYF.

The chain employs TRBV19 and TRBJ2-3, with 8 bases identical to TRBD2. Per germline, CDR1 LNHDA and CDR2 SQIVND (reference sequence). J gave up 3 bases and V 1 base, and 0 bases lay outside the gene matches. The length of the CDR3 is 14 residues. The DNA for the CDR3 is TGTGCCAGTAGTATAGGACTAGCGACAGATACGCAGTATTTT. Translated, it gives CASSIGLATDTQYF.

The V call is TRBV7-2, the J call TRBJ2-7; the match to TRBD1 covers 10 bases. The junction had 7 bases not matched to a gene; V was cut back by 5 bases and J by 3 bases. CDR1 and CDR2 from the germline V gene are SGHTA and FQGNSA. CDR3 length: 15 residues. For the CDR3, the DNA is TGTGCCAGCAGCCAGGACAGGGGGAATTACTACGAGCAGTACTTC. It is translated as CASSQDRGNYYEQYF. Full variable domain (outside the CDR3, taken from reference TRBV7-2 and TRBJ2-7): GAGVSQSPSNKVTEKGKDVELRCDPISGHTALYWYRQSLGQGLEFLIYFQGNSAPDKSGLPSDRFSAERTGGSVSTLTIQRTQQEDSAVYLCASSQDRGNYYEQYFGPGTRLTVT.

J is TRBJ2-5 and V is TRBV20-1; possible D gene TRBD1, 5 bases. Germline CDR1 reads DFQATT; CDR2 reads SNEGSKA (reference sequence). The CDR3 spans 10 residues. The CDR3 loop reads CSTGRETQYF. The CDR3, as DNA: TGCAGCACAGGTCGAGAGACCCAGTACTTC.

The CDR3 loop is CASSFLLSGELFF. DNA of the CDR3: TGCGCCAGCAGCTTTTTACTATCCGGGGAGCTGTTTTTT. The V and J genes are TRBV5-1 and TRBJ2-2; D gene ambiguous. CDR3 length equals 13 residues. The germline V gene has CDR1 SGHRS and CDR2 YFSETQ. The V end was cut by 2 bases, the J end by 6 bases, with 8 bases between.

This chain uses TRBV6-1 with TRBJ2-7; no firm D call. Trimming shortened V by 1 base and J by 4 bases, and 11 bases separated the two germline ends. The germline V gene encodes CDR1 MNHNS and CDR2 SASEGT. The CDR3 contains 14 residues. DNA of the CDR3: TGTGCCAGCAGTGAAGTGGCCGCGGCATACGAGCAGTACTTC. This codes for CASSEVAAAYEQYF.

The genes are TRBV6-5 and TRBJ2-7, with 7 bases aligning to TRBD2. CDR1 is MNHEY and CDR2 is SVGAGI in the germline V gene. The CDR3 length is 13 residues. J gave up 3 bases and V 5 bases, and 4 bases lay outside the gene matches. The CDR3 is CASSNRGSYEQYF. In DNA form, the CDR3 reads TGTGCCAGCAGTAACCGCGGGAGCTACGAGCAGTACTTC.

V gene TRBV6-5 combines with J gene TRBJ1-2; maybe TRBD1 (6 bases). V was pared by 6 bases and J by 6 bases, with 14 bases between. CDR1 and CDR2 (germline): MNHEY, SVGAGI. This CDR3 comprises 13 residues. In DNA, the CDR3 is TGTGCCAGCAGACCACAGGGATTCGATGGCTACACCTTC. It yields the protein CASRPQGFDGYTF.

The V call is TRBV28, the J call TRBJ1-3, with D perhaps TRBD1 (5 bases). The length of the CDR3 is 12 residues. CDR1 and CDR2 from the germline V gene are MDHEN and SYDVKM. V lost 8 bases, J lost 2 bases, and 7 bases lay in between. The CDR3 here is CASGGAGNTIYF. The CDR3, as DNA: TGTGCCAGCGGGGGGGCTGGAAACACCATATATTTT.

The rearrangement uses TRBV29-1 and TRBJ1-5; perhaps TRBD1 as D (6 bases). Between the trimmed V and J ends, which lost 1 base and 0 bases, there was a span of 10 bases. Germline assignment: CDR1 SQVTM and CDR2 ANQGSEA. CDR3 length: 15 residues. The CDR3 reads CSVEVTGDSNQPQHF. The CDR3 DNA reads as TGCAGCGTTGAAGTGACAGGCGATAGCAATCAGCCCCAGCATTTT.

The CDR3 DNA is TGTGCCAGCAGCTTAGGCCAAGGACTGGCACACAATGAGCAGTTCTTC. The encoded protein is CASSLGQGLAHNEQFF. The gene calls are TRBV7-6 and TRBJ2-1, with D tentatively TRBD2 (5 bases). This CDR3 contains 16 residues. Looked up from germline, CDR1 is SGHVS and CDR2 is FNYEAQ. V was clipped by 1 base and J by 5 bases, with 15 bases between them.